The present TCR beta chain was sequenced within a study of T cell responses to AZD1222 COVID-19 vaccine. The study, taken as a whole, reports: Donors, mostly white British, included more females; clonal diversity was possibly underestimated. Repertoire collection took place solely once the T cell response had peaked.

This CDR3 comprises 18 residues. The germline CDR1 and CDR2 sequences are MNHNS and SASEGT. The V end lost 3 bases, the J end lost 4 bases, and 22 bases lay between the germline ends. As to this clone: Its antigen is currently unknown.

The table came from immunoSEQ multiplex PCR; TCRdb's copy has only in-frame clones and leaves some out. The data hold 150,000 or so clones, with roughly 94% observed a single time. The source material was peripheral blood, sampled 28 days after the second AZD1222 dose. This sequence originates from an adult who received the AZD1222 COVID-19 vaccine. This chain links TRBV6-1 with TRBJ1-5; possibly TRBD1 for D (5 bases). Here the CDR3 reads CASSEETQGYLRNQPQHF. DNA of the CDR3: TGTGCCAGCAGTGAGGAGACCCAGGGTTATCTTCGGAATCAGCCCCAGCATTTT.